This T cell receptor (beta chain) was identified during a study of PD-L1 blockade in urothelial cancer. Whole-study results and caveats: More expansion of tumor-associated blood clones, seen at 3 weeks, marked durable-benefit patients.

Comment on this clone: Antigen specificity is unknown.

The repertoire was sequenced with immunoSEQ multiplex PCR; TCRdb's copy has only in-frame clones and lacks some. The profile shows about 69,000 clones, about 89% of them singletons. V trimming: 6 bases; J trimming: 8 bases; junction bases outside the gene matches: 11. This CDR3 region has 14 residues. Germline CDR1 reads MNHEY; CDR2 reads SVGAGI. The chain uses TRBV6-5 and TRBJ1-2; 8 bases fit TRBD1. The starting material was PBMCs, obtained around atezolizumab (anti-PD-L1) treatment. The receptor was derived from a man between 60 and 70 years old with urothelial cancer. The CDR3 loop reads CASSLSGGRWGYTF. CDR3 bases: TGTGCCAGCAGCCTATCAGGGGGCCGGTGGGGCTACACCTTC.